The clone carrying this T cell receptor beta chain was detected ten times or more. This specimen comes from a study of T-cell reconstitution after alpha-beta-depleted transplantation in children. A TCRbeta library incorporating unique molecular identifiers was prepared. A single record per CDR3 protein comes from TCRdb applying MiXCR to the PCR reads. The sample shows more than 250,000 distinct CDR3 sequences, approximately 9.6% of them seen only once. Losses at the gene ends were 2 bases for V and 7 bases for J; bases not matched to a gene: 5. The germline V gene encodes CDR1 MGHRA and CDR2 YSYEKL. The CDR3 runs to 15 residues.

This chain joins TRBV4-1 and TRBJ2-1, with TRBD2 identical over 10 bases. Sequencing was performed on PBMCs from the stem cell graft donor, taken from the stem cell graft. The sequence was collected from a human donor who donated a stem cell graft to a child with SCID. The CDR3 region has the DNA TGCGCCAGCAGCCAACTAGCGGGGGCATTTAATGAGCAGTTCTTC. Amino acids: CASSQLAGAFNEQFF.